This T cell receptor (beta chain) was documented in a study of blood T cell repertoires in COVID-19. Study details: Samples taken during acute and convalescent COVID-19 were collected in the United States, Italy and Spain. Sources were T cells, B-cell-depleted T cells, or PBMCs; the material itself was cDNA or gDNA.

As handled by the study authors: The assay estimated nucleated cells by amplifying reference gene primers. Profiling relied on immunoSEQ multiplex PCR, and the TCRdb table lists in-frame clones only, not all of them. The V and J calls and the clone size are those of that table, but D and trimming were determined from the DNA. This table has under 200,000 clones, roughly 84% appearing once. Specimen: peripheral blood. This receptor was taken from a man between 60 and 75 years old who had recovered from COVID-19.

The CDR3 nucleotides read TGTGCCAGCAGCTTGGGCAGGATGAGCGAGACCCAGTACTTC. As protein: CASSLGRMSETQYF. The chain carries TRBV11-3 and TRBJ2-5; D is undetermined. The ends were cut back, 3 bases at V and 5 bases at J, with 13 bases in the middle. The CDR3 has 14 amino acids. In germline, CDR1 is SGHNT, CDR2 YENEEA.